The sequence of this T cell receptor (beta chain) was determined in a study of T cell repertoires in ileal Crohn's disease. V was pared by 1 base and J by 10 bases, with 8 bases between. Germline V gene lookup returns CDR1 SGHTA and CDR2 FQGNSA. This CDR3 comprises 13 residues. This clone was counted a single time. Measured with immunoSEQ multiplex PCR; TCRdb has only the in-frame clones, and not every one. The sample contains approximately 27,000 clones, roughly 75% of which appear only once. The sequencing input was ileal tissue. This receptor was obtained from an adult with Crohn's disease. This sequence joins TRBV7-2 and TRBJ1-6; D unclear. CDR3 sequence: CASSLGRGSPLHF. CDR3 bases: TGTGCCAGCAGCTTAGGCCGCGGCTCACCCCTCCACTTT.